This T cell receptor (beta chain) was profiled in a study of human T cells and chemical hapten exposure. Study results and caveats: Among expanded TCRs, significantly more large CDR3 similarity clusters formed than among controls. The number of TCRs over 1 in 1000 frequency stayed unchanged after DPC.

Turning to this clonotype: Its antigen is still unknown.

The time point was: pre-sensitization, week 0. The treatment is: therapeutic diphenylcyclopropenone sensitization with weekly scalp DPC. In TCRdb, the RACE reads were re-called with MiXCR into one record per CDR3 protein. The sample shows 300,000 to 450,000 distinct CDR3 sequences, 5% to 6.5% of them seen only once. The origin of this receptor is a woman in her late teens or twenties with alopecia areata. Some clones in this sample may be carry-over from other donors' samples. This specimen was whole blood, taken in connection with sensitization to the hapten diphenylcyclopropenone (DPC).

CDR3 DNA: TGTGCCAGCCTTTTAAGGACTAGCGCGAACACCGGGGAGCTGTTTTTT. Amino acid sequence: CASLLRTSANTGELFF. The genes are TRBV6-2 or TRBV6-3 and TRBJ2-2; the match to TRBD2 covers 9 bases. The trim removed 8 bases at V and 0 bases at J, leaving 7 bases unmatched. The CDR3 spans 16 residues. Germline V lookup: CDR1 MNHEY, CDR2 SVGEGT.